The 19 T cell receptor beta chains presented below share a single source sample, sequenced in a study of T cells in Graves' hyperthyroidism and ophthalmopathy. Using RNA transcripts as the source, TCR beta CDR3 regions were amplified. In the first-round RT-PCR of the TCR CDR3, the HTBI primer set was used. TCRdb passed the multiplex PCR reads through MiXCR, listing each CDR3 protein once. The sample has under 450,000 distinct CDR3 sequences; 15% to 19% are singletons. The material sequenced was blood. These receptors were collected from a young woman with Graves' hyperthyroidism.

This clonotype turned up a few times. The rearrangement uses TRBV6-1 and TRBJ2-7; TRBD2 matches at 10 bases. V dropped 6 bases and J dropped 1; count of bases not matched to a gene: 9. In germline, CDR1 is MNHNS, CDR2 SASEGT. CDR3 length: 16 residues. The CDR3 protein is CASSRPTSGVSYEQYF. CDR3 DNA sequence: TGTGCCAGCAGCAGACCTACTAGCGGGGTATCCTACGAGCAGTACTTC.

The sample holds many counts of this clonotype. The CDR3 reads CSASPGTGGPDTQYF. In DNA, the CDR3 is TGCAGTGCTAGCCCCGGGACAGGGGGTCCAGATACGCAGTATTTT. The chain employs TRBV20-1 and TRBJ2-3; 11 nucleotides align to TRBD1. J was trimmed by 4 bases and V by 3 bases; bases with no gene match: 6. Germline V gene lookup returns CDR1 DFQATT and CDR2 SNEGSKA (reference sequence). This CDR3 has 15 amino acids.

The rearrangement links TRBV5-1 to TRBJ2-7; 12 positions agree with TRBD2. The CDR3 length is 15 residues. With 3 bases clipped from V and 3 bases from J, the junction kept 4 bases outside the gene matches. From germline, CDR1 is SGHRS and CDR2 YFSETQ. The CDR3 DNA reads TGCGCCAGCAGCTGGAAGACTAGCGGGAGCTACGAGCAGTACTTC. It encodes CASSWKTSGSYEQYF.

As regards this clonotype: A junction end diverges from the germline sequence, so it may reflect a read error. CDR3 loop: CVSSPLVSSYNSPLHF. The CDR3 coding sequence is TGTGTCAGCAGCCCGCTGGTGAGCTCCTATAATTCACCCCTCCACTTT. This chain joins TRBV7-9 and TRBJ1-6, with D uncertain. The CDR3 is 16 amino acids. Germline lookup yields CDR1 SEHNR and CDR2 FQNEAQ (reference sequence).

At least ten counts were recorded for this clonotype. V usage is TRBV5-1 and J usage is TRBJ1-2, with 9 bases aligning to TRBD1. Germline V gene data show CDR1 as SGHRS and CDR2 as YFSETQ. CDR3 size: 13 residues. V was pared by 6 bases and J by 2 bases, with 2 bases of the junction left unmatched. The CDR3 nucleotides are TGCGCCAGCATCGGACAGGGGAACTATGGCTACACCTTC. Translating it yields CASIGQGNYGYTF.

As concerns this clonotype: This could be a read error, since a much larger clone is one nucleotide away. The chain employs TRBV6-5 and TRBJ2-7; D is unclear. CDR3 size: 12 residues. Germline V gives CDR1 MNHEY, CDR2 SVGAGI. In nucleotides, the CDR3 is TGTGCCAGCAGTTCCGAATTCTACGAGCAGCACTTC. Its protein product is CASSSEFYEQHF.

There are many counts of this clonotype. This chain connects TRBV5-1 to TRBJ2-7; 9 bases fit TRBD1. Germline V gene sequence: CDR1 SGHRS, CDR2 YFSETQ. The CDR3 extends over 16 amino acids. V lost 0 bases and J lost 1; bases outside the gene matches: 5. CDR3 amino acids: CASSLARGTGSYEQYF. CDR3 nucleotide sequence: TGCGCCAGCAGCTTGGCCAGGGGGACAGGGTCCTACGAGCAGTACTTC.

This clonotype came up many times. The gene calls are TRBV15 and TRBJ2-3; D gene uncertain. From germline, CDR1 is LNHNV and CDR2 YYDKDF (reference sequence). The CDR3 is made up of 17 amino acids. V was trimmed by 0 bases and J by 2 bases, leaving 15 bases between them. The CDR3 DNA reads TGTGCCACCAGCAGAGATCATGAGCGAACCATCACAGATACGCAGTATTTT. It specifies CATSRDHERTITDTQYF.

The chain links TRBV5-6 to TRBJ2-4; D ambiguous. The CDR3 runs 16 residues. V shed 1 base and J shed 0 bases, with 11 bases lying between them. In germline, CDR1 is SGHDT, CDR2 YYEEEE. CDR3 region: CASSLYRDLAKNIQYF. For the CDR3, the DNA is TGTGCCAGCAGCTTGTATAGAGATCTAGCCAAAAACATTCAGTACTTC. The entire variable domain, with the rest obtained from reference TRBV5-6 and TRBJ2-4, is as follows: DAGVTQSPTHLIKTRGQQVTLRCSPKSGHDTVSWYQQALGQGPQFIFQYYEEEERQRGNFPDRFSGHQFPNYSSELNVNALLLGDSALYLCASSLYRDLAKNIQYFGAGTRLSVL.

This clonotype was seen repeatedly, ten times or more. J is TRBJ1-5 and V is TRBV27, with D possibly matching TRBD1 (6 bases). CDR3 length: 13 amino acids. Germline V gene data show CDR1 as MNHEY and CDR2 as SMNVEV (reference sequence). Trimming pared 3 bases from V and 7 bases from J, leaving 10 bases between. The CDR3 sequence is CASSLQGKQPQHF. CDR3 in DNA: TGTGCCAGCAGTTTGCAGGGGAAGCAGCCCCAGCATTTT.

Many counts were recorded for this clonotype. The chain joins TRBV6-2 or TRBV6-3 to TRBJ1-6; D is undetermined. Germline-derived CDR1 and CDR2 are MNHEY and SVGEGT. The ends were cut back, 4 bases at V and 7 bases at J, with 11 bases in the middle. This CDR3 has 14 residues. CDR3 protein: CASSSGSPNSPLHF. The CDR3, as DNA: TGTGCCAGCAGTTCTGGGAGTCCAAATTCACCCCTCCACTTT.

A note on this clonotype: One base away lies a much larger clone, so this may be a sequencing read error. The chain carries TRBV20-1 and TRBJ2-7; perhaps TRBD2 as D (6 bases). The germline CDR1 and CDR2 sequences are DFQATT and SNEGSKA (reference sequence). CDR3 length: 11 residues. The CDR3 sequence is CYPGVSYEQYF. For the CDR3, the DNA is TGCTACCCGGGGGTATCCTACGAGCAGTACTTC.

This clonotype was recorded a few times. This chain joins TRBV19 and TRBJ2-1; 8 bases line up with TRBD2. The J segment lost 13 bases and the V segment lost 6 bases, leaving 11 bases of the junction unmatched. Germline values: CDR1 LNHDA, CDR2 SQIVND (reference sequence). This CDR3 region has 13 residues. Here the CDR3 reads CASRNSGGSQQFF. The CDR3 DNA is TGTGCCAGTAGGAACAGCGGGGGATCCCAACAGTTCTTC.

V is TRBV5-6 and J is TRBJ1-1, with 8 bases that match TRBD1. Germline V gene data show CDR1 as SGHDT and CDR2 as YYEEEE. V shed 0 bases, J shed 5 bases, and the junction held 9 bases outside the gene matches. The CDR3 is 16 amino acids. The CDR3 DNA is TGTGCCAGCAGCTTGGATGTGACAGGGGCAGGGACTGAAGCTTTCTTT. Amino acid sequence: CASSLDVTGAGTEAFF.

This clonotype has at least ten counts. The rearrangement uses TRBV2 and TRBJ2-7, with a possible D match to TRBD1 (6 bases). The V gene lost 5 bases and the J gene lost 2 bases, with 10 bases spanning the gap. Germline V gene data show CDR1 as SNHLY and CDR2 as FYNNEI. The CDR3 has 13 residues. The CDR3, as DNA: TGTGCCAGCAGTTCCGGGACACCCTACGAGCAGTACTTC. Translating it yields CASSSGTPYEQYF.

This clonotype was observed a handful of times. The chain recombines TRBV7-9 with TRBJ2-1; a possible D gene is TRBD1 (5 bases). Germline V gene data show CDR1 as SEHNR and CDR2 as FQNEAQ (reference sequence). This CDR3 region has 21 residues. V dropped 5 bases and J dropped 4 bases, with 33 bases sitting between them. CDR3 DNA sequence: TGTGCCAGCAGCCCTCTGAGCTTGAGCAGGGTTGATATAGGATTTTACAATGAGCAGTTCTTC. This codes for CASSPLSLSRVDIGFYNEQFF. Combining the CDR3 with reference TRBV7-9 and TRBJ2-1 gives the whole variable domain DTGVSQNPRHKITKRGQNVTFRCDPISEHNRLYWYRQTLGQGPEFLTYFQNEAQLEKSRLLSDRFSAERPKGSFSTLEIQRTEQGDSAMYLCASSPLSLSRVDIGFYNEQFFGPGTRLTVL.

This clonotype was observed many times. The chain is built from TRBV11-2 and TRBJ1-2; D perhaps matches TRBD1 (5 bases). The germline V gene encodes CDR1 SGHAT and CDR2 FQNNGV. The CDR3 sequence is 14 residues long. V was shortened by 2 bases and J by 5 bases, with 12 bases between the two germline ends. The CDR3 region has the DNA TGTGCCAGCAGCTTACTCTTCGGGGCTTATGGCTACACCTTC. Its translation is CASSLLFGAYGYTF.

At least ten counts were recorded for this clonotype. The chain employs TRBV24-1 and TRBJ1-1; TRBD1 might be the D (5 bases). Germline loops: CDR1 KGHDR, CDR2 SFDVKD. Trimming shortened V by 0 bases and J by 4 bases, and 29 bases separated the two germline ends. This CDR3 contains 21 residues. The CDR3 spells CATSDLRRAGWREEMGTEAFF. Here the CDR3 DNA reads TGTGCCACCAGTGATTTGCGAAGGGCAGGGTGGCGGGAGGAGATGGGCACTGAAGCTTTCTTT.

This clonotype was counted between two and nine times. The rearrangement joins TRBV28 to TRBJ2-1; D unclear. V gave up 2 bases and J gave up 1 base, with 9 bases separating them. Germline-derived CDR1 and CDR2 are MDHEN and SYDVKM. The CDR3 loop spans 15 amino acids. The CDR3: CASSLRPVSYNEQFF. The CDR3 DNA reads TGTGCCAGCAGTTTACGGCCTGTTTCCTACAATGAGCAGTTCTTC.